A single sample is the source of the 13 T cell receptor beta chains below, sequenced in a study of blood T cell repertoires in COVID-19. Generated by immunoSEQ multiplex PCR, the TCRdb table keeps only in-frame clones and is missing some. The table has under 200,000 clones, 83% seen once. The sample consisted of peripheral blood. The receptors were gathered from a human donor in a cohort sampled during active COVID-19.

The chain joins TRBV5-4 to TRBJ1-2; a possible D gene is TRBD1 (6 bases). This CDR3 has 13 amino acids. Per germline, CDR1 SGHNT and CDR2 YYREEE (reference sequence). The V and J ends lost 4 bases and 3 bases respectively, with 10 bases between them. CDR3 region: CASSHRQDYGYTF. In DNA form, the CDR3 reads TGTGCCAGCAGCCACCGACAGGACTATGGCTACACCTTC.

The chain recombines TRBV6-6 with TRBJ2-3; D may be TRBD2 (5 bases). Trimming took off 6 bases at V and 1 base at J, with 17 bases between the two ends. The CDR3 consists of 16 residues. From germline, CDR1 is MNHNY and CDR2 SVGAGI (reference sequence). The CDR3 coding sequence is TGTGCCAGCAGCCTCCAGGCGCCGAGGGGCACAGATACGCAGTATTTT. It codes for CASSLQAPRGTDTQYF.

CDR3 coding DNA: TGTGCCAGTAGTGTGACAGGGGTGAACACTGAAGCTTTCTTT. Protein sequence: CASSVTGVNTEAFF. The V and J genes are TRBV19 and TRBJ1-1; 8 nucleotides agree with TRBD1. J was trimmed by 0 bases and V by 5 bases; bases with no gene match: 2. Looked up from germline, CDR1 is LNHDA and CDR2 is SQIVND (reference sequence). The CDR3 is made up of 14 amino acids.

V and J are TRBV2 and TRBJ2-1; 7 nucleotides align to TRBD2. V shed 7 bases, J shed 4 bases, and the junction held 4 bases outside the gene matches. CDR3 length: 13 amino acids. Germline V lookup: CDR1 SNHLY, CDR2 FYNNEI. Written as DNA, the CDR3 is TGTGCCAGCACGGGACTACTTTACAATGAGCAGTTCTTC. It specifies CASTGLLYNEQFF.

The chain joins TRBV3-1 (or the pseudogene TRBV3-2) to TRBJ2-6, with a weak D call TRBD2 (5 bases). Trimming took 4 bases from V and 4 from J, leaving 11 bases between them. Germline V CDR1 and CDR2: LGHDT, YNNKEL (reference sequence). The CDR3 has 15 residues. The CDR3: CASSLGVKGANVLTF. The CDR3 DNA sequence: TGTGCCAGCAGCCTCGGGGTGAAGGGGGCCAACGTCCTGACTTTC.

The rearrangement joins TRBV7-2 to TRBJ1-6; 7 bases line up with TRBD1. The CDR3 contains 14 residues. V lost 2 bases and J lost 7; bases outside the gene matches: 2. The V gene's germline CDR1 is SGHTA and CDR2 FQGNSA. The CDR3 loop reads CASSLTRGNSPLHF. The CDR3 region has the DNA TGTGCCAGCAGCTTAACCAGGGGGAATTCACCCCTCCACTTT.

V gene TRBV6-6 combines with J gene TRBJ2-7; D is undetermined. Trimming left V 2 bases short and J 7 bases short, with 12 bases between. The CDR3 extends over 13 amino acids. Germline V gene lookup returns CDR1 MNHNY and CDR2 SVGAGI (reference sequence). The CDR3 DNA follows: TGTGCCAGCAGTTACGTGGCCGCCCAGGAGCAGTACTTC. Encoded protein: CASSYVAAQEQYF.

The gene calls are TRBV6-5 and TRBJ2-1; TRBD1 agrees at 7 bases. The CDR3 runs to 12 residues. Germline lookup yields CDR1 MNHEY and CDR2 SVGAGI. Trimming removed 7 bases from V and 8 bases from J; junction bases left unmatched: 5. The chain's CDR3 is CASIGDSYEQFF. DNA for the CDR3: TGTGCCAGCATTGGGGACAGCTATGAGCAGTTCTTC.

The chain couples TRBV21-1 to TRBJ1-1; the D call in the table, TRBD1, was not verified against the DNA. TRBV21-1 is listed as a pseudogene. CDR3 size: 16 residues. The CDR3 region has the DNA TGTGCCAGCAGCAAAGGCCCCGGACAGGTGAACACTGAAGCTTTCTTT. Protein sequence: CASSKGPGQVNTEAFF.

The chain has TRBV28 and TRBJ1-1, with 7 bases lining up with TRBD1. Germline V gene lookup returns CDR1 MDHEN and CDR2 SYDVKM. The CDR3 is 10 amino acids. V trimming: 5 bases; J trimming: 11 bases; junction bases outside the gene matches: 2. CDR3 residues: CASSDRVAFF. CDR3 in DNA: TGTGCCAGCAGTGACAGGGTTGCTTTCTTT.

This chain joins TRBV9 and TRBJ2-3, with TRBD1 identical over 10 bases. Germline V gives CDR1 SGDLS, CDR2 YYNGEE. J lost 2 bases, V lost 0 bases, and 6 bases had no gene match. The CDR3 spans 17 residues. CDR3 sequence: CASSVETGTGVTDTQYF. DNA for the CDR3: TGTGCCAGCAGCGTAGAAACCGGGACAGGGGTCACAGATACGCAGTATTTT.

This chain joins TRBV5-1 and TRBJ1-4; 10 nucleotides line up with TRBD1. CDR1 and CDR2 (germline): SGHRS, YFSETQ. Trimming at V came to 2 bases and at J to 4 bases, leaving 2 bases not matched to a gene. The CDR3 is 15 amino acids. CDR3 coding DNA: TGCGCCAGCAGCTTACGGACAGGGGGTAATGAAAAACTGTTTTTT. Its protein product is CASSLRTGGNEKLFF.

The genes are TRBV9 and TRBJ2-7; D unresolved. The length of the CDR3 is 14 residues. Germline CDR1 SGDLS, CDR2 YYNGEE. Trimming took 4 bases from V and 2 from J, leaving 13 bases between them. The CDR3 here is CASSTMTRPYEQYF. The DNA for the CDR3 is TGTGCCAGCAGCACGATGACAAGACCCTACGAGCAGTACTTC. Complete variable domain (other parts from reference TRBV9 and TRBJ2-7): DSGVTQTPKHLITATGQRVTLRCSPRSGDLSVYWYQQSLDQGLQFLIQYYNGEERAKGNILERFSAQQFPDLHSELNLSSLELGDSALYFCASSTMTRPYEQYFGPGTRLTVT.